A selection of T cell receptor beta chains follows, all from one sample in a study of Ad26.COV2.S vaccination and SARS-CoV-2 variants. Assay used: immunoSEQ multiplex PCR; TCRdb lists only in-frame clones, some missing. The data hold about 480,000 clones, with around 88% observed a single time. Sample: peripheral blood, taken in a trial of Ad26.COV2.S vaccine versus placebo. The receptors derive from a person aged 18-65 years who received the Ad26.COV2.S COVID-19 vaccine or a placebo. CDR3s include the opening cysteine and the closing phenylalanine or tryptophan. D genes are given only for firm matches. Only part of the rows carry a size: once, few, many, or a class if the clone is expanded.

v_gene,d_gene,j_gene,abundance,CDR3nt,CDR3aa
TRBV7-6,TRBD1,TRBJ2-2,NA,TGTGCCAGCAAGGGACAGGGACCCGGGGAGCTGTTTTTT,CASKGQGPGELFF
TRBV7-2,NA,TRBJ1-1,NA,TGTGCCAGCAGCTTCTCAACAGCGGGCACTGAAGCTTTCTTT,CASSFSTAGTEAFF
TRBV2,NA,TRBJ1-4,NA,TGTGCCAGCAGTCACAGGACTGGGGGGGAAAAACTGTTTTTT,CASSHRTGGEKLFF
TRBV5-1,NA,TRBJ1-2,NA,TGCGCCAGCAGCTTAGACTGGACAGTTAGCCTCTATGGCTACACCTTC,CASSLDWTVSLYGYTF
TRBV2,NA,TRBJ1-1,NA,TGTGCCAGCAGAGCAACGCAGGGAGGGACTGAAGCTTTCTTT,CASRATQGGTEAFF
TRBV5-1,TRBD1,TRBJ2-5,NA,TGCGCCAGCAGCGAGATGGGTCACAGGGGTCTAGCAGAGACCCAGTACTTC,CASSEMGHRGLAETQYF
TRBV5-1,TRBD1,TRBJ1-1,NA,TGCGCCAGCAGCTTGGCCAGGGGGAGCACTGAAGCTTTCTTT,CASSLARGSTEAFF
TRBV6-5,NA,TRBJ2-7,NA,TGTGCCAGCAAAGTTGGGGGAGCCGCGTACGAGCAGTACTTC,CASKVGGAAYEQYF
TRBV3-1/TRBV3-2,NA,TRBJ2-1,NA,TGTGCCAGCAGCCCCGACGGAGGGCCAGGTGAGCAGTTCTTC,CASSPDGGPGEQFF
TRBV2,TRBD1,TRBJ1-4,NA,TGTGCCAGCAGTCGACAGGGGGATGAAAAACTGTTTTTT,CASSRQGDEKLFF
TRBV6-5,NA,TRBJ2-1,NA,TGTGCCAGCAGTTACGACGGCCCCGCCGCCCAGCAGTTCTTC,CASSYDGPAAQQFF
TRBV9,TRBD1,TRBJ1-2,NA,TGTGCCAGCACCGTAGGGGGCAGGGGCTACACCTTC,CASTVGGRGYTF
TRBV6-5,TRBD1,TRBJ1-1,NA,TGTGCCAGCAGCCATACGTCCGGGACAGAAAGTGAAGCTTTCTTT,CASSHTSGTESEAFF
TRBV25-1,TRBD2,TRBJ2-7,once,TGTGCCAGCACCAAACGGGGGGGGATCGACGAGCAGTACTTC,CASTKRGGIDEQYF
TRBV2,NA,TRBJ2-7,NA,TGTGCCAGCAGTGTAACTAAGGGGGACACCCTCACCTACGAGCAGTACTTC,CASSVTKGDTLTYEQYF
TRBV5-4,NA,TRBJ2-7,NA,TGTGCCAGCAGCCCTCCCGGAGGGGAACCTCTTTTC,CASSPPGGEPLF
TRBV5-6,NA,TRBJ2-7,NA,TGTGCCAGCAGCCCAATGGACAACTACGAGCAGTACTTC,CASSPMDNYEQYF
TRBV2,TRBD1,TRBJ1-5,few,TGTGCCAGCAGCCGGGACAGGACCCAAAATCAGCCCCAGCATTTT,CASSRDRTQNQPQHF
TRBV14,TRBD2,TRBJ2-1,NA,TGTGCCAGCAGCCTCATGGCCACTAGCGGTAACAATGAGCAGTTCTTC,CASSLMATSGNNEQFF
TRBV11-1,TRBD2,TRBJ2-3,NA,TGTGCCAGCAGCCCTCGACTAGCGGGAGGTACAGATACGCAGTATTTT,CASSPRLAGGTDTQYF
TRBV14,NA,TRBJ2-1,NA,TGTGCCAGCAGCCACAGTCAGGTGGAGCAGTTCTTC,CASSHSQVEQFF
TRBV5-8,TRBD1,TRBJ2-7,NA,TGTGCCAGCAGCTCGGACAGGGTGGCTTTCAACGAGCAGTACTTC,CASSSDRVAFNEQYF
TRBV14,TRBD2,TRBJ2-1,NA,TGTGCCAGCAGCCAAGCCGGGGGGGGAGGCTACAATGAGCAGTTCTTC,CASSQAGGGGYNEQFF
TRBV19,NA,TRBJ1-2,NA,TGTGCCAGTAGTATGAGGTCGACTAGCTACACCTTC,CASSMRSTSYTF
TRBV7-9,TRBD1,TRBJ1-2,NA,TGTGCCAGCAGCTTAGAAGCAGGGGGCGTGTATGGCTACACCTTC,CASSLEAGGVYGYTF
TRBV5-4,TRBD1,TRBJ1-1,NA,TGTGCCAGCAGCCGAGCAGGGGGCCCGAACACTGAAGCTTTCTTT,CASSRAGGPNTEAFF
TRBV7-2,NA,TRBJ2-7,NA,TGTGCCAGCAGCGCCCGGGACCGACTACCCTACGAGCAGTACTTC,CASSARDRLPYEQYF
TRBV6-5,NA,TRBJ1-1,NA,TGTGCCAGCAAAAACTCGGGGAGGGACACTGAAGCTTTCTTT,CASKNSGRDTEAFF
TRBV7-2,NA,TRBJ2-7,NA,TGTGCCAGCAGCTTAGCGGTGTTTTACGAGCAGTACTTC,CASSLAVFYEQYF